What follows describes a single TCR beta chain. The data derive from a study of blood T cell repertoires in COVID-19. As for the study in general: The study drew acute and convalescent COVID-19 samples from the United States, Italy and Spain. PBMCs, B-cell-depleted T cells, or T cells provided the cDNA or gDNA that made up the material.

Authors' data handling: Amplification with reference gene primers provided the estimates of nucleated cell counts. Repertoires were generated with immunoSEQ multiplex PCR, while TCRdb's copy carries only in-frame clones and drops some. V and J calls and clone size are copied from that table; D and trimming were computed from the DNA. The repertoire holds some 30,000 clones, with 75% to 90% as singletons. The source of this sequence is a woman older than 75 with active or convalescent COVID-19. Sequencing was performed on peripheral blood.

CDR3 in amino acids: CASSSRTYNYGYTF. The CDR3 region has the DNA TGTGCCAGCAGCTCCAGGACTTATAACTATGGCTACACCTTC. This rearrangement joins TRBV11-2 to TRBJ1-2; D unresolved. V was trimmed by 4 bases and J by 1 base, leaving 10 bases between them. The CDR3 runs 14 residues. Germline CDR1 and CDR2: SGHAT and FQNNGV.